This note documents a single TCR beta chain sequence. The sample comes from a study of cytotoxic CD8 clonotypes in ibrutinib-treated CLL. Produced via immunoSEQ multiplex PCR; TCRdb's table is partial and in-frame only. The data show more than 85,000 clones, more than 75% seen once. The germline CDR1 and CDR2 sequences are SGDLS and YYNGEE. The CDR3 contains 13 residues. The ends were cut back, 4 bases at V and 6 bases at J, with 14 bases in the middle. V gene TRBV9 combines with J gene TRBJ2-7; perhaps TRBD1 as D (6 bases). This sequence was found in a human donor with chronic lymphocytic leukemia. Sequencing used PBMCs, obtained after 12 months of ibrutinib treatment. The CDR3 sequence is CASSTRQAGEQYF. CDR3 DNA: TGTGCCAGCAGCACACGACAGGCTGGCGAGCAGTACTTC.